A selection of T cell receptor beta chains follows, all from one sample in a study of shared clonotypes between healthy human individuals. Measured with immunoSEQ multiplex PCR; TCRdb has only the in-frame clones, and not every one. The top ten clones hold around 0.4% of a sample with roughly 2.2 million clones, just under 95% of them seen once. Sequenced sample: naive CD4+ T cells from PBMCs. These receptors were taken from a man aged 18 to 29 in good health. Some clones in this sample may be carry-over from other donors' samples. Each CDR3 is given with its conserved first and last residue. The order of the fields is V gene, CDR3 protein.

>TRBV4-1
CASSQDGQETDEKLFF
>TRBV21-1
CASSKVRRLVRLAGDADTQYF
>TRBV19
CASRNVQGLGYEQYF
>TRBV2
CASRLGFWGAFF
>TRBV29-1
CSVTGQGFHEQYF
>TRBV28
CASRSRRLEPQHF
>TRBV2
CASSVRDISYEQYF
>TRBV7-8
CASSSRQVQLSDEQFF
>TRBV7-3
CASSRDGREKLFF
>TRBV27
CASSLSLNTEAFF
>TRBV2
CASGDTEAFF
>TRBV4-3
CASGRGYNEQFF
>TRBV6-1
CASSELVRLAGFRAYEQYF
>TRBV5-1
CASSLGLAETQYF
>TRBV12-5
CASGLVGGELFF
>TRBV2
CASITWSGLGQPQHF
>TRBV28
CASTSQGSGNQPQHF
>TRBV2
CASSLLAGEMGEQFF
>TRBV18
CASSPIAGNEQYF
>TRBV5-1
CASSLAGVGVVDDTQYF
>TRBV27
CASGLQGTLNTEAFF
>TRBV27
CASSTHRTSGRSIGEQFF
>TRBV7-9
CASSLGGWAGYTF
>TRBV19
CASSIKTSGRANTGELFF
>TRBV18
CASSPLAGPNRGEQFF
>TRBV7-8
CASSFRRSGGRETQYF
>TRBV7-2
CASSLRSSGANVLTF
>TRBV28
CASRIMGQGGEKLFF
>TRBV28
CASRLGRSPNYGYTF
>TRBV5-8
CASRGGQPHTNYGYTF
>TRBV25-1
CASREGQGSYEQYF
>TRBV5-4
CASSLERAGDTQYF
>TRBV2
CASRAEGRGGNQPQHF
>TRBV2
CASSMDHNEQFF
>TRBV6-1
CATAGTQIGDTQYF
>TRBV6-6
CASSLRLGTTYEQYF
>TRBV28
CASGAGTWDRGREAFF
>TRBV7-8
CASSLSGLALTQGNEQFF
>TRBV10-3
CAISGQGIPNEQFF
>TRBV29-1
CSVLRGGEVHEQYF